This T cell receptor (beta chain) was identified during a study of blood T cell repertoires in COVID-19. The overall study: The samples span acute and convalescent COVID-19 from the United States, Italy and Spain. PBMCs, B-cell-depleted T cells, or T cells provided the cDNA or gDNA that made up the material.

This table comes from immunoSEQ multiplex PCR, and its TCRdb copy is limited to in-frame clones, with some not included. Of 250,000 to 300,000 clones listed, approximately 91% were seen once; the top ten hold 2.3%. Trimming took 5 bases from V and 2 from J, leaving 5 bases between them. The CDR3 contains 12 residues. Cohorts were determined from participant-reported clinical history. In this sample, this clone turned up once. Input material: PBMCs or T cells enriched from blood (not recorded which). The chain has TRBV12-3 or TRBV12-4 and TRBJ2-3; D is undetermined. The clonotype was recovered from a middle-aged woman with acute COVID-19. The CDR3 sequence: CASSPFTDTQYF. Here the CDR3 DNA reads TGTGCCAGCAGTCCATTCACAGATACGCAGTATTTT.